The text below deals with one TCR beta chain. The data are from a study of T cell responses to AZD1222 COVID-19 vaccine. The V end lost 10 bases, the J end lost 6 bases, and 13 bases lay between the germline ends. Germline V gene data show CDR1 as MNHEY and CDR2 as SVGAGI. The CDR3 extends over 11 amino acids. Produced via immunoSEQ multiplex PCR; TCRdb's table is partial and in-frame only. The table shows around 97,000 clones, with over 70% occurring only once. This sequence originates from an adult in good health. The sequenced sample was peripheral blood, obtained on day 0 of AZD1222 vaccination. V usage is TRBV6-5 and J usage is TRBJ2-7, with a weak D call TRBD1 (6 bases). CDR3 nucleotides: TGTGCCATCACACAGGGCTCCGAGCAGTACTTC. It is translated as CAITQGSEQYF.